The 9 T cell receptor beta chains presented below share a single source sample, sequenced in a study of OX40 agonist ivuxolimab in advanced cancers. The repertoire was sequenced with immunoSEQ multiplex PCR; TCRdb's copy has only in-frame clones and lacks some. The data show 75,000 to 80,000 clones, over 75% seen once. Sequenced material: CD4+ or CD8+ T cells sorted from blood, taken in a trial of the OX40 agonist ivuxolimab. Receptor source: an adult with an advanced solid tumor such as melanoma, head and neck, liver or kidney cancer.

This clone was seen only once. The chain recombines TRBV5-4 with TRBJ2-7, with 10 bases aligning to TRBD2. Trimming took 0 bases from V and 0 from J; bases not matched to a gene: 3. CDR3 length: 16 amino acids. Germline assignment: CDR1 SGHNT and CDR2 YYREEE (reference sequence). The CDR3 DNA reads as TGTGCCAGCAGCTTGGGTTCTAGCGGGGGCTCCTACGAGCAGTACTTC. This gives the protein CASSLGSSGGSYEQYF.

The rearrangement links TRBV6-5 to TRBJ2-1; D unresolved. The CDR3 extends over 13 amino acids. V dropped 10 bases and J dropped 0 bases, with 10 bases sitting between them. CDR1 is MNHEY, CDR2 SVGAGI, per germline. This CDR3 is CATPIHSYNEQFF. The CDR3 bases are TGTGCCACCCCGATCCACTCCTACAATGAGCAGTTCTTC.

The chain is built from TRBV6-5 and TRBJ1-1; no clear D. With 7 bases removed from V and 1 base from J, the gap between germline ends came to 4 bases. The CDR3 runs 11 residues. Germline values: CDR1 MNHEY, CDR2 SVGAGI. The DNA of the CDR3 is TGTGCCAGCAATAGGAACACTGAAGCTTTCTTT. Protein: CASNRNTEAFF.

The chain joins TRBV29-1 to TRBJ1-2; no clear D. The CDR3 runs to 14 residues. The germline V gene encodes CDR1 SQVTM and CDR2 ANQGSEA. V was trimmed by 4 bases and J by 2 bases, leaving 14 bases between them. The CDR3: CSVGPDGFNYGYTF. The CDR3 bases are TGCAGCGTTGGACCGGACGGATTCAACTATGGCTACACCTTC. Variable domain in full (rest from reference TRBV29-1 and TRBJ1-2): SAVISQKPSRDICQRGTSLTIQCQVDSQVTMMFWYRQQPGQSLTLIATANQGSEATYESGFVIDKFPISRPNLTFSTLTVSNMSPEDSSIYLCSVGPDGFNYGYTFGSGTRLTVV.

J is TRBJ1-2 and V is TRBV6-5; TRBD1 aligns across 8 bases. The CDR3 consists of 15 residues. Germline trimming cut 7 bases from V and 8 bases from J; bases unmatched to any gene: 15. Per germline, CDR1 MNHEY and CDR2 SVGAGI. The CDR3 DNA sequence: TGTGCCAGCATCTCACCCGGGACAGGCGCTGGGGGCTACACCTTC. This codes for CASISPGTGAGGYTF.

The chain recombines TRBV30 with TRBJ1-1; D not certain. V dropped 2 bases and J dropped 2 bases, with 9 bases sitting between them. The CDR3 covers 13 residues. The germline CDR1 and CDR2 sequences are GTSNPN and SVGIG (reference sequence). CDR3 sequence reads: CAWSPDGNTEAFF. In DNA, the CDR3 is TGTGCCTGGAGTCCGGACGGAAACACTGAAGCTTTCTTT.

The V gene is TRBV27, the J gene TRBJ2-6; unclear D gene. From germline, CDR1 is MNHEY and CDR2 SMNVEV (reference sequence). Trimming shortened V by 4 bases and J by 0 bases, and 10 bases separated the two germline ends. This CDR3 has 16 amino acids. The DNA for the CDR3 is TGTGCCAGCAGTTCCTCCCACCCCTCTGGGGCCAACGTCCTGACTTTC. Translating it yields CASSSSHPSGANVLTF.

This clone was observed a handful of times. DNA of the CDR3: TGTGCCAGCAGCGTAGAGGTCGGCTCTCAATGGGGAGAGACCCAGTACTTC. This sequence encodes CASSVEVGSQWGETQYF. This chain links TRBV9 with TRBJ2-5; D remains ambiguous. This CDR3 region has 17 residues. CDR1 SGDLS and CDR2 YYNGEE come from the germline V gene. Trimming took off 0 bases at V and 4 bases at J, with 19 bases between the two ends.

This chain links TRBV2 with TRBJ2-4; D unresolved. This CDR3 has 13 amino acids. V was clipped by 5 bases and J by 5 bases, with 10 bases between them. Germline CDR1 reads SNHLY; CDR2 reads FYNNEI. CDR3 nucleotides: TGTGCCAGCAGTTTGTATTCCGAAAACATTCAGTACTTC. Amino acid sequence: CASSLYSENIQYF.